The 14 T cell receptor beta chains in this list originate from one sample, sequenced in a study of T-cell reconstitution after alpha-beta-depleted transplantation in children. Unique molecular identifiers were built into the TCRbeta library. TCRdb ran MiXCR on the PCR reads and lists one entry per CDR3 protein. The sample contains over 45,000 distinct CDR3 sequences, around 8.8% of which appear only once. The input for sequencing was PBMCs, mostly from graft donor cells, taken 60 days after TCRalphabeta/CD19-depleted stem cell transplant. The receptors were gathered from a male patient aged 2 to 10 who had a stem cell transplant for chronic granulomatous disease, so the T cells may come from the graft donor.

This clonotype was counted ten times or more. CDR3 loop: CSTKTSGPNTGELFF. The CDR3, as DNA: TGCAGTACCAAGACTAGCGGGCCGAACACCGGGGAGCTGTTTTTT. The V gene is TRBV20-1, the J gene TRBJ2-2, with 10 bases aligning to TRBD2. The CDR3 is 15 amino acids. J was trimmed by 0 bases and V by 8 bases; bases with no gene match: 6. The germline CDR1 and CDR2 sequences are DFQATT and SNEGSKA (reference sequence).

Comment on this clonotype: Being one base from a much bigger clone, this may be a read error. The chain couples TRBV28 to TRBJ1-1; 8 bases match TRBD1. The CDR3 is 14 residues long. Germline lookup yields CDR1 MDHEN and CDR2 SYDVKM. V was pared by 2 bases and J by 4 bases, with 3 bases of the junction left unmatched. CDR3 in DNA: TGTGCCAGCAGTTTACAGGGGGCGATCACTGAAGCTTTCTTT. Encoded protein: CASSLQGAITEAFF.

This clonotype appeared many times. This chain joins TRBV11-2 and TRBJ1-1, with D hard to call. V lost 1 base, J lost 1 base, and 10 bases lay in between. From germline, CDR1 is SGHAT and CDR2 FQNNGV. This CDR3 comprises 15 residues. Here the CDR3 DNA reads TGTGCCAGCAGCTTAGGGGTGCTAACGAACACTGAAGCTTTCTTT. Protein sequence: CASSLGVLTNTEAFF.

J is TRBJ2-2 and V is TRBV11-1; 7 bases line up with TRBD2. This CDR3 region has 18 residues. Germline CDR1 SGHAT, CDR2 FQDESV (reference sequence). J was trimmed by 6 bases and V by 0 bases; bases with no gene match: 13. CDR3 sequence reads: CASSLALSWGGLSGELFF. In nucleotides, the CDR3 is TGTGCCAGCAGCTTAGCCCTCTCGTGGGGAGGGCTGTCCGGGGAGCTGTTTTTT.

Many counts were recorded for this clonotype. This rearrangement joins TRBV10-3 to TRBJ2-7, with D maybe TRBD2 (6 bases). The V gene's germline CDR1 is ENHRY and CDR2 SYGVKD. This CDR3 has 17 residues. Trimming cost V 2 bases and J 1 base, with 18 bases left between them. The CDR3 nucleotides are TGTGCCATCAGTGAGATCGAATGGCCGGGAGTGTCCTACGAGCAGTACTTC. Translation: CAISEIEWPGVSYEQYF.

The genes are TRBV19 and TRBJ2-1; 8 bases line up with TRBD2. The junction had 24 bases not matched to a gene; V was cut back by 6 bases and J by 5 bases. The germline V gene has CDR1 LNHDA and CDR2 SQIVND (reference sequence). The CDR3 contains 20 residues. The CDR3 region has the DNA TGTGCCAGTAGCGCTCGAGGGGGACTAGTTAGTTTCGTCAGGGACAATGAGCAGTTCTTC. Protein product: CASSARGGLVSFVRDNEQFF.

This clonotype was observed many times. This chain connects TRBV11-3 to TRBJ2-7; 9 nucleotides align to TRBD2. Germline V gives CDR1 SGHNT, CDR2 YENEEA. CDR3 length equals 18 residues. The junction had 10 bases not matched to a gene; V was cut back by 1 base and J by 0 bases. In DNA form, the CDR3 reads TGTGCCAGCAGCTTAGGACTAGCGGCCCAGGGGCCCTCCTACGAGCAGTACTTC. The encoded protein is CASSLGLAAQGPSYEQYF.

Many counts were recorded for this clonotype. This sequence joins TRBV3-1 and TRBJ2-5, with 13 bases identical to TRBD2. J gave up 5 bases and V 4 bases, and 7 bases lay outside the gene matches. Germline assignment: CDR1 LGHDT and CDR2 YNNKEL (reference sequence). CDR3 size: 16 residues. This chain's CDR3 is CASSPGLAGLWETQYF. For the CDR3, the DNA is TGTGCCAGCAGCCCGGGACTAGCGGGATTATGGGAGACCCAGTACTTC.

The rearrangement links TRBV28 to TRBJ2-3; 8 bases agree with TRBD2. CDR3 size: 15 residues. The germline V gene has CDR1 MDHEN and CDR2 SYDVKM. Trimming removed 7 bases from V and 0 bases from J; junction bases left unmatched: 6. CDR3 amino acids: CASTLLAESTDTQYF. Written as DNA, the CDR3 is TGTGCCAGCACCCTACTAGCGGAGAGCACAGATACGCAGTATTTT.

The chain employs TRBV19 and TRBJ2-2; no definite D call. This CDR3 spans 15 amino acids. Germline values: CDR1 LNHDA, CDR2 SQIVND (reference sequence). Between the trimmed V and J ends, which lost 7 bases and 6 bases, there was a span of 18 bases. CDR3 sequence (DNA): TGTGCCAGTAAACACCAAAGGAGTGGATCCGGGGAGCTGTTTTTT. Amino acids: CASKHQRSGSGELFF.

This clonotype came up many times. V gene TRBV20-1 combines with J gene TRBJ2-2; TRBD2 agrees at 7 bases. With V trimmed by 0 bases and J by 0 bases, 16 bases remained unmatched. Germline V gene sequence: CDR1 DFQATT, CDR2 SNEGSKA (reference sequence). The CDR3 consists of 20 residues. The CDR3 here is CSARDPGSGTKLANTGELFF. The CDR3 DNA reads as TGCAGTGCTAGAGATCCGGGCAGCGGGACCAAGCTTGCGAACACCGGGGAGCTGTTTTTT.

This clonotype was observed a few times. The V and J genes are TRBV2 and TRBJ2-3, with a possible D match to TRBD1 (5 bases). The CDR3 runs 14 residues. V was shortened by 9 bases and J by 2 bases, with 15 bases between the two germline ends. Per the germline V gene, CDR1 is SNHLY and CDR2 is FYNNEI. The CDR3 loop is CASSIQGNTDTQYF. CDR3 nucleotides: TGTGCCAGTTCTATTCAGGGAAACACAGATACGCAGTATTTT.

This clonotype was seen repeatedly, ten times or more. This chain connects TRBV5-5 to TRBJ2-3, with 11 bases matching TRBD2. V dropped 3 bases and J dropped 2; count of bases not matched to a gene: 5. The CDR3 is 16 amino acids. Germline CDR1 SGHKS, CDR2 YYEKEE (reference sequence). CDR3 protein: CASSYLAGGFTDTQYF. The DNA of the CDR3 is TGTGCCAGCAGCTACCTAGCGGGAGGATTCACAGATACGCAGTATTTT.

This clonotype was seen many times. The chain joins TRBV29-1 to TRBJ2-3, with a weak D call TRBD2 (7 bases). Germline loops: CDR1 SQVTM, CDR2 ANQGSEA. Trimming removed 8 bases at V and 0 bases at J, with 21 bases between. The CDR3 contains 16 residues. CDR3: CSSWGQGGSSTDTQYF. CDR3 sequence (DNA): TGCAGCTCATGGGGGCAGGGAGGGTCTAGCACAGATACGCAGTATTTT.